This TCR beta chain was sequenced in a study of blood T cell repertoires in COVID-19. Study in general: Samples representing acute and convalescent COVID-19 were sourced from the United States, Italy and Spain. T cells, B-cell-depleted T cells, or PBMCs supplied cDNA or gDNA.

In the authors' workflow: Estimates of nucleated cell counts were drawn from the amplification of reference gene primers. Clones were read by immunoSEQ multiplex PCR, and TCRdb kept only the in-frame ones, dropping some. The DNA gave D and trimming, while V, J and clone size come from that table. The table shows about 13,000 clones, with roughly 86% occurring only once. Sequenced input: peripheral blood. The TCR originated in a human donor in a cohort sampled during active COVID-19.

This chain's CDR3 is CASSTSGSTDTQYF. The CDR3, as DNA: TGTGCCAGCAGTACTAGCGGGAGCACAGATACGCAGTATTTT. The V call is TRBV9, the J call TRBJ2-3; 9 bases align to TRBD2. Unmatched junction bases numbered 1, after V lost 5 bases and J lost 0 bases. The CDR3 covers 14 residues. Germline assignment: CDR1 SGDLS and CDR2 YYNGEE.